A selection of T cell receptor beta chains follows, all from one sample in a study of T cells in localized non-small cell lung cancer. Produced via immunoSEQ multiplex PCR; TCRdb's table is partial and in-frame only. The sample includes about 2,200 clones, 20% to 30% of them seen just once. The sample was normal lung tissue next to the tumor, taken before any cancer treatment. Every receptor here comes from a female donor with stage II lung adenocarcinoma. Each CDR3 is given with its conserved first and last residue. D genes are given only for firm matches. Rows may omit the clone size; those that give it use once, few, many or a size class.

v_gene	abundance	j_gene	d_gene	CDR3nt	CDR3aa
TRBV19	.	TRBJ1-5	.	TGTGCCAGTAGCGGAACGGGGAGTCAGCCCCAGCATTTT	CASSGTGSQPQHF
TRBV9	medium-sized	TRBJ2-5	.	TGTGCCAGCAGCGTAGTGCCCCGAGAGACCCAGTACTTC	CASSVVPRETQYF
TRBV9	.	TRBJ2-2	.	TGTGCCAGCAGGCCTTCGGCCGGGGAGCTGTTTTTT	CASRPSAGELFF
TRBV19	few	TRBJ1-1	TRBD1	TGTGCCACCGATCGGACAGGGACGTCTGAAGCTTTCTTT	CATDRTGTSEAFF
TRBV7-2	few	TRBJ1-1	TRBD1	TGTGCCAGCAGCTTCGGACAGGGCTCTGAAGCTTTCTTT	CASSFGQGSEAFF
TRBV5-1	once	TRBJ2-2	.	TGCGCCAGCAGCTTAACAGCGAACACCGGGGAGCTGTTTTTT	CASSLTANTGELFF
TRBV5-1	few	TRBJ2-1	.	TGCGCCAGCAGCGCCCTACGACTAGAGAATGAGCAGTTCTTC	CASSALRLENEQFF
TRBV11-3	few	TRBJ1-1	TRBD1	TGTGCCAGCAGCAGTGCCGGGACAGGGAACACTGAAGCTTTCTTT	CASSSAGTGNTEAFF
TRBV29-1	.	TRBJ1-5	.	TGCAGCGTCAAACAGGCGATCAATCAGCCCCAGCATTTT	CSVKQAINQPQHF
TRBV25-1	.	TRBJ2-1	.	TGTGCCAGCACAGCCCATCCGTATCTCAATGAGCAGTTCTTC	CASTAHPYLNEQFF
TRBV10-1	once	TRBJ2-1	.	TGCGCCAGCCAGGGCCCGGTGGTTCATGAGCAGTTCTTC	CASQGPVVHEQFF
TRBV30	once	TRBJ2-3	.	TGTGCCTGGAGTGTAGGACCAGATACGCAGTATTTT	CAWSVGPDTQYF
TRBV30	few	TRBJ2-1	.	TGTGCCTGGACCAGGAGCTCCTACAATGAGCAGTTCTTC	CAWTRSSYNEQFF
TRBV10-2	once	TRBJ1-5	.	TGCGCCAGCAGTGGGTTAGGCCGGGAAGGGAATCAGCCCCAGCATTTT	CASSGLGREGNQPQHF
TRBV6-8	.	TRBJ1-4	TRBD1	TGTGCCAGCAGTGGGGACAGGGAAGGTGAAAAACTGTTTTTT	CASSGDREGEKLFF
TRBV7-2	many	TRBJ2-5	.	TGTGCCAGCAGTACCTCCAGGGAAAGGGAGACCCAGTACTTC	CASSTSRERETQYF
TRBV11-3	.	TRBJ1-2	.	TGTGCCAGCAGTTCCCCCGGGACGGGTAATGGCTACACCTTC	CASSSPGTGNGYTF
TRBV11-3	medium-sized	TRBJ2-7	TRBD2	TGTGCCAGCAGCTTAGGCGGGGGGACCTACGAGCAGTACTTC	CASSLGGGTYEQYF
TRBV6-8	.	TRBJ1-2	TRBD1	TGTGCCATCAGTGCGGCCGGGACAGGGCCTGAAGCGACCTTC	CAISAAGTGPEATF
TRBV5-1	.	TRBJ2-7	.	TGCGCCAGCAGCTTCATGGGGAGCTCCTACGAGCAGTACTTC	CASSFMGSSYEQYF
TRBV11-3	.	TRBJ2-7	TRBD2	TGTGCCAGCAGCTTAGTACGTAGCGGGGGCGCCCGATTGTACGAGCAGTACTTC	CASSLVRSGGARLYEQYF